The text below deals with one T cell receptor (beta chain). The V gene lost 2 bases and the J gene lost 4 bases, with 16 bases spanning the gap. Looked up from germline, CDR1 is MGHDK and CDR2 is SYGVNS. The CDR3 is 16 residues long. This specimen belongs to a study of blood T cell repertoires in COVID-19. Study-wide background: Acute and convalescent COVID-19 samples came from the United States, Italy and Spain. From T cells, B-cell-depleted T cells, or PBMCs came the material, which was cDNA or gDNA.

In the original analysis: Amplification with reference gene primers provided the estimates of nucleated cell counts. Clones were read by immunoSEQ multiplex PCR, and TCRdb kept only the in-frame ones, dropping some. The DNA was the basis for D and trimming; V, J and clone size are from that table. The data show more than 150,000 clones, with around 86% seen just once and roughly 6.7% held by the top ten. The chain couples TRBV25-1 to TRBJ2-3; D is possibly TRBD1 (6 bases). Sequences were obtained from peripheral blood. The sequence was collected from a man between 35 and 55 years old with acute or convalescent COVID-19. The CDR3 loop is CASSEIGRGGPDTQYF. The CDR3 coding sequence is TGTGCCAGCAGTGAAATTGGGAGAGGGGGTCCAGATACGCAGTATTTT.